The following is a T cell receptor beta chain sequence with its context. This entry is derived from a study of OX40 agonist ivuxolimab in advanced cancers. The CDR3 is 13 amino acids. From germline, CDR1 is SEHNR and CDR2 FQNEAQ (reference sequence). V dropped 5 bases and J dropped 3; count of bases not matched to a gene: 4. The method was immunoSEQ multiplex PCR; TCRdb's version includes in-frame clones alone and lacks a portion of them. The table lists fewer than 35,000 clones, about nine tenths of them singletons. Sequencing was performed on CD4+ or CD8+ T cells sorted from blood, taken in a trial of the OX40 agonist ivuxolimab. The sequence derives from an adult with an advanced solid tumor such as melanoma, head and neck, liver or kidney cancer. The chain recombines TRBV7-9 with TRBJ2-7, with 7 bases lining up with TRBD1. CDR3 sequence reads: CASSPGQNYEQYF. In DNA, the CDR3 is TGTGCCAGCAGCCCGGGACAGAACTACGAGCAGTACTTC.